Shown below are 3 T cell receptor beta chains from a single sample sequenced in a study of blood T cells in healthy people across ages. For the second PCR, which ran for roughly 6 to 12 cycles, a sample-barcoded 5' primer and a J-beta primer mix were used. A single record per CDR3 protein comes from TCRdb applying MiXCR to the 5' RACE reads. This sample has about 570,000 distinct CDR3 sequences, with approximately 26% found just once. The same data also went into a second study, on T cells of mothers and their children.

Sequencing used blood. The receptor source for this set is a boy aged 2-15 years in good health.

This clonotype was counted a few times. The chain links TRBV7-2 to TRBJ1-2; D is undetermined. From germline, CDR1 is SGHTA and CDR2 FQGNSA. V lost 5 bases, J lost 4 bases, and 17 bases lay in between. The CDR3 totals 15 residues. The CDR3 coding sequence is TGTGCCAGCAGCCCTTCCCTAAGGTTCCCCTATGGCTACACCTTC. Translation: CASSPSLRFPYGYTF.

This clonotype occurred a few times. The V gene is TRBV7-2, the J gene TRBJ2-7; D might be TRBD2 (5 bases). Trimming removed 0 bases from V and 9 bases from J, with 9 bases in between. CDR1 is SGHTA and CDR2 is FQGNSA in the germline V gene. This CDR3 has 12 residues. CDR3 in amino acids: CASSLAGGGQYF. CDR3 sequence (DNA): TGTGCCAGCAGCTTAGCAGGAGGCGGGCAGTACTTC.

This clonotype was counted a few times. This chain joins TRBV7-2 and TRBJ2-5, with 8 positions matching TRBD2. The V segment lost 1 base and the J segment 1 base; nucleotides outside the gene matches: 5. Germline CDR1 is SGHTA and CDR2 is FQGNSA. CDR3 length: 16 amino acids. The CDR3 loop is CASSLGVAGSQETQYF. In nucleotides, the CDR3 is TGTGCCAGCAGCTTAGGGGTAGCGGGAAGCCAAGAGACCCAGTACTTC.